Below are 18 T cell receptor beta chains sequenced from a single sample in a study of T-cell reconstitution after alpha-beta-depleted transplantation in children. Preparation of the TCRbeta library involved a method that used unique molecular identifiers. TCRdb re-called the PCR reads through MiXCR, storing one row per CDR3 protein. The data contain about 240,000 distinct CDR3 sequences, more than 10% of them singletons. This specimen consisted of PBMCs from the stem cell graft donor, obtained from the stem cell graft. These receptors were taken from a human donor who donated a stem cell graft to a child with acute lymphoblastic leukemia.

This clonotype was seen only a few times. The V and J genes are TRBV5-6 and TRBJ1-6, with D possibly being TRBD1 (5 bases). There are 14 residues in the CDR3. V was clipped by 6 bases and J by 10 bases, with 17 bases between them. CDR1 and CDR2 (germline): SGHDT, YYEEEE. CDR3 sequence (DNA): TGTGCCAGCAACACCGGGACCTCGGGATCACCCCTCCACTTT. Amino acid sequence: CASNTGTSGSPLHF. Complete variable domain (other parts from reference TRBV5-6 and TRBJ1-6): DAGVTQSPTHLIKTRGQQVTLRCSPKSGHDTVSWYQQALGQGPQFIFQYYEEEERQRGNFPDRFSGHQFPNYSSELNVNALLLGDSALYLCASNTGTSGSPLHFGNGTRLTVT.

A few counts support this clonotype. This rearrangement joins TRBV7-3 to TRBJ2-2; a possible D gene is TRBD1 (5 bases). The germline V gene encodes CDR1 SGHTA and CDR2 FQGTGA. Trimming left V 6 bases short and J 3 bases short, with 29 bases between. CDR3 length: 20 residues. In DNA form, the CDR3 reads TGTGCCAGCAGTCTACCTGTAGGGGCCCACGCCCCCCCCGACACCGGGGAGCTGTTTTTT. It specifies CASSLPVGAHAPPDTGELFF.

At least ten counts were recorded for this clonotype. The CDR3 DNA follows: TGTGCCAGCAGCCCTCCGGGACACAAGAACACCGGGGAGCTGTTTTTT. This translates into CASSPPGHKNTGELFF. J is TRBJ2-2 and V is TRBV7-9; a possible D gene is TRBD1 (6 bases). Germline-derived CDR1 and CDR2 are SEHNR and FQNEAQ (reference sequence). This CDR3 is built from 16 residues. Trimming stripped 5 bases from V and 1 base from J, with 14 bases between.

This clonotype was picked up many times. This sequence joins TRBV20-1 and TRBJ2-3, with TRBD2 identical over 7 bases. This CDR3 comprises 13 residues. Germline loops: CDR1 DFQATT, CDR2 SNEGSKA (reference sequence). V was clipped by 6 bases and J by 6 bases; unmatched bases: 9. This CDR3 is CSASGGAIDTQYF. CDR3 nucleotides: TGCAGTGCGTCGGGGGGAGCGATTGATACGCAGTATTTT.

This rearrangement joins TRBV7-9 to TRBJ1-1, with 7 bases lining up with TRBD1. Germline values: CDR1 SEHNR, CDR2 FQNEAQ (reference sequence). The CDR3 is 13 amino acids. Germline trimming cut 7 bases from V and 11 bases from J; bases unmatched to any gene: 13. CDR3 bases: TGTGCCAGCACCGGAAACAGGGGCCACAGTGCTTTCTTT. It codes for CASTGNRGHSAFF.

The sample holds many counts of this clonotype. The chain employs TRBV5-1 and TRBJ1-4, with a tentative D call TRBD1 (6 bases). Germline CDR1 is SGHRS and CDR2 is YFSETQ. This CDR3 is 15 amino acids long. V was pared by 0 bases and J by 8 bases, with 14 bases between. The CDR3 DNA sequence: TGCGCCAGCAGCTTGGATGGCGGGGGCCAGGAAAAACTGTTTTTT. Protein: CASSLDGGGQEKLFF.

This clonotype appeared many times. V usage is TRBV11-3 and J usage is TRBJ2-3; perhaps TRBD1 as D (6 bases). The CDR3 has 14 residues. The V gene's germline CDR1 is SGHNT and CDR2 YENEEA. Trimming pared 5 bases from V and 8 bases from J, leaving 17 bases between. The CDR3 DNA reads as TGTGCCAGCAGCCCTGGACAGACTGGGGGTACGCAGTATTTT. Translated, it gives CASSPGQTGGTQYF.

In this sample, this clonotype turned up many times. This chain connects TRBV7-2 to TRBJ1-6; no firm D call. The CDR3 is 13 residues long. From germline, CDR1 is SGHTA and CDR2 FQGNSA. Trimming cost V 0 bases and J 10 bases, with 7 bases left between them. In nucleotides, the CDR3 is TGTGCCAGCAGCTTAGCTTTGGGGTCACCCCTCCACTTT. Protein product: CASSLALGSPLHF.

This clonotype was detected many times. J is TRBJ1-6 and V is TRBV27; D may be TRBD1 (5 bases). With 6 bases removed from V and 11 bases from J, the gap between germline ends came to 20 bases. Germline V gene lookup returns CDR1 MNHEY and CDR2 SMNVEV (reference sequence). CDR3 size: 15 residues. The CDR3 DNA follows: TGTGCCAGCAGCCCTGGGACGGGGTTATCGACACCCCTCCACTTT. It yields the protein CASSPGTGLSTPLHF.

This clonotype was found many times. This rearrangement joins TRBV2 to TRBJ2-1; the match to TRBD1 covers 8 bases. There are 18 residues in the CDR3. CDR1 is SNHLY and CDR2 is FYNNEI in the germline V gene. V shed 3 bases and J 6 bases; nucleotides not matched to a gene: 16. This CDR3 reads CASSDEVAGGFISNEQFF. For the CDR3, the DNA is TGTGCCAGCAGTGATGAGGTGGCAGGGGGCTTCATAAGCAATGAGCAGTTCTTC.

The table lists this clonotype with many counts. CDR3 in DNA: TGTGCCAGCAGCTTGATCAGGGAAAGCACAGATACGCAGTATTTT. This encodes CASSLIRESTDTQYF. The chain joins TRBV5-5 to TRBJ2-3, with D perhaps TRBD1 (5 bases). The CDR3 is 15 residues long. CDR1 and CDR2 from the germline V gene are SGHKS and YYEKEE (reference sequence). The V gene lost 1 base and the J gene lost 0 bases, with 9 bases spanning the gap.

Many counts were recorded for this clonotype. The chain is built from TRBV10-2 and TRBJ1-5; 7 bases align to TRBD1. V lost 1 base, J lost 5 bases, and 14 bases stayed unmatched. CDR1 is WSHSY, CDR2 SAAADI, per germline. The CDR3 covers 18 residues. In DNA, the CDR3 is TGCGCCAGCAGTGAGTTTCCCCCCCCGGACAGGCACGATCAGCCCCAGCATTTT. This sequence encodes CASSEFPPPDRHDQPQHF.

The chain uses TRBV30 and TRBJ2-2; 7 bases are a match to TRBD2. The CDR3 sequence is 14 residues long. V was pared by 3 bases and J by 2 bases, with 3 bases of the junction left unmatched. Germline-derived CDR1 and CDR2 are GTSNPN and SVGIG (reference sequence). The CDR3 reads CAWRAGINTGELFF. The CDR3 DNA sequence: TGTGCCTGGAGAGCGGGGATCAACACCGGGGAGCTGTTTTTT.

V gene TRBV18 combines with J gene TRBJ2-5, with D tentatively TRBD2 (5 bases). The CDR3 is made up of 15 amino acids. From germline, CDR1 is KGHSH and CDR2 LQKENI. Deletions cut 3 bases from V and 4 bases from J, with 15 bases between. This CDR3 is CASSPLERRRETQYF. For the CDR3, the DNA is TGTGCCAGCTCACCCCTGGAGAGGAGGCGAGAGACCCAGTACTTC.

In this sample, this clonotype turned up many times. DNA for the CDR3: TGTGCCATCAGCGGACTAGGACCGACCGGGGAGCTGTTTTTT. Encoded protein: CAISGLGPTGELFF. V and J are TRBV10-3 and TRBJ2-2, with 7 positions matching TRBD2. This CDR3 spans 14 amino acids. Germline V CDR1 and CDR2: ENHRY, SYGVKD. V gave up 6 bases and J gave up 5 bases; unmatched junction bases: 6.

This clonotype was observed at least ten times. This chain joins TRBV6-5 and TRBJ2-1; D is tentatively TRBD1 or TRBD2 (6 bases each). The germline gives CDR1 MNHEY, CDR2 SVGAGI. Trimming removed 4 bases at V and 1 base at J, with 20 bases between. The CDR3 is 18 amino acids. The CDR3 is CASSFVDGGPSSYNEQFF. Written as DNA, the CDR3 is TGTGCCAGCAGTTTTGTAGATGGGGGGCCTAGTTCCTACAATGAGCAGTTCTTC.

At least ten counts were recorded for this clonotype. The genes are TRBV12-3 or TRBV12-4 and TRBJ1-1; D ambiguous. The CDR3 extends over 14 amino acids. V was clipped by 8 bases and J by 5 bases, with 18 bases between them. CDR3 nucleotide sequence: TGTGCCAGCGGTGGAAGCGGGCAAAGGACTGAAGCTTTCTTT. It translates to CASGGSGQRTEAFF.

As to this clonotype: A much more abundant neighbour one base away suggests this may be a read error. The V and J genes are TRBV20-1 and TRBJ1-1, with D maybe TRBD1 (5 bases). The CDR3 loop spans 16 amino acids. The germline gives CDR1 DFQATT, CDR2 SNEGSKA (reference sequence). The germline V and J ends were trimmed by 0 bases and 4 bases, with 18 bases remaining between them. Here the CDR3 DNA reads TGCAGTGCTAGAGATACGGGGGTGGATAGGAGCACTGAAGCTTTCTTT. Its protein is CSARDTGVDRSTEAFF.